The sequence of this TCR beta chain was determined in a study of CD8 T cells in ankylosing spondylitis. Findings and limits, study-wide: Reports of some motif variants in reactive arthritis synovial fluid and blood predate this one. Ankylosing spondylitis blood appeared to carry a characteristic TCR beta motif of roughly eight highly homologous variants.

This CDR3 contains 17 residues. Germline CDR1 SGHKS, CDR2 YYEKEE (reference sequence). Trimming removed 4 bases at V and 8 bases at J, with 25 bases between. Notes on this clonotype: As yet, its antigen is unknown.

Libraries for TCR beta were made by quantitative 5'-RACE with molecular barcodes. Each CDR3 protein is one row after TCRdb ran MiXCR on the 5' RACE reads. The sample comprises some 400,000 distinct CDR3 sequences, 20% to 25% of which are singletons, and approximately 16% rests with the top ten. Material: blood, either unsorted or a sorted T cell fraction (not recorded which). The rearrangement links TRBV5-5 to TRBJ2-1, with D possibly matching TRBD1 (5 bases). The TCR sequence derives from a male donor with ankylosing spondylitis. The CDR3 here is CASSAAVMVGVTYEQFF. The CDR3 coding sequence is TGTGCCAGCAGCGCGGCTGTGATGGTAGGGGTCACCTATGAGCAGTTCTTC.